A selection of T cell receptor beta chains follows, all from one sample in a study of blood T cell repertoires in COVID-19. Assay used: immunoSEQ multiplex PCR; TCRdb lists only in-frame clones, some missing. The table lists 260,000 or so clones, nearly 90% of them singletons. The sequenced sample consisted of peripheral blood. Source of these receptors: a human donor in a cohort sampled during active COVID-19. CDR3s include the opening cysteine and the closing phenylalanine or tryptophan. A D gene is named only where the DNA matches it firmly. A clone size is listed for some rows: how often the clone was seen (once, few, many), or a class if it is expanded.

>TRBD1|TRBJ2-7|NA|TRBV5-4
TGTGCCAGCAGCTTGGCGGGACAGGGCTACGAGCAGTACTTC
CASSLAGQGYEQYF
>TRBD1|TRBJ2-7|NA|TRBV24-1
TGTGCCACCAGTGAAGGACAGGGCCACGAGCAGTACTTC
CATSEGQGHEQYF
>TRBD2|TRBJ2-1|NA|TRBV6-5
TGTGCCAGCAGCTACGAGACTAGCGGCCGCTACAATGAGCAGTTCTTC
CASSYETSGRYNEQFF
>TRBD1|TRBJ2-5|NA|TRBV5-4
TGTGCCAGCAGTCCGGGACAGGATCAAGAGACCCAGTACTTC
CASSPGQDQETQYF
>NA|TRBJ1-1|NA|TRBV15
TGTGCCACCAGCAGAGATCCCCGGAACACTGAAGCTTTCTTT
CATSRDPRNTEAFF
>NA|TRBJ2-7|NA|TRBV30
TGTGCCTGGAGTCTAACGGGGAAACGCCACTACGAGCAGTACTTC
CAWSLTGKRHYEQYF
>NA|TRBJ1-4|NA|TRBV20-1
TGCAGTGCTAGAGTGGCGGGGAAAGGGGTTTTT
CSARVAGKGVF
>TRBD1|TRBJ1-2|NA|TRBV10-3
TGTGCCATCAGCCTACAGGGGGGCGCCAGTGGCTACACCTTC
CAISLQGGASGYTF
>NA|TRBJ2-7|once|TRBV4-3
TGCGCCAGCAGCCAAGATAGTGTAGGAGGTCCCTACGAGCAGTACTTC
CASSQDSVGGPYEQYF
>TRBD1|TRBJ1-6|few|TRBV18
TGTGCCAGCTCTCAGCAACGGGACAGCGGTAATTCACCCCTCCACTTT
CASSQQRDSGNSPLHF
>TRBD1|TRBJ2-5|NA|TRBV27
TGTGCCAGCAGTTTAGGGACAGGAGGCCAAGAGACCCAGTACTTC
CASSLGTGGQETQYF
>NA|TRBJ2-7|NA|TRBV4-2
TGTGCCAGCAGCCAAGCCGGGAGCGCCAGCTACGAGCAGTACTTC
CASSQAGSASYEQYF
>NA|TRBJ1-4|NA|TRBV29-1
TGCAGCGTGACCCAGGGGAGTGGTAATGAAAAACTGTTTTTT
CSVTQGSGNEKLFF
>TRBD2|TRBJ2-7|NA|TRBV7-6
TGTGCCAGCAGCTCCTACGCTGGGCGCGGGGGTTTCTACGAGCAGTACTTC
CASSSYAGRGGFYEQYF
>NA|TRBJ2-7|NA|TRBV10-3
TGTGCCATCAGTGATAATAGTGATGTTTTACGGCAGTACTTC
CAISDNSDVLRQYF
>NA|TRBJ2-5|NA|TRBV15
TGTGCCACCAGCGCCCTGGGGGCAGGGTTAGAGACCCAGTACTTC
CATSALGAGLETQYF
>NA|TRBJ1-2|NA|TRBV5-4
TGTGCCAGCAGCTTCCCCGGGGGGCGCTTGGAGGACTATGGCTACACCTTC
CASSFPGGRLEDYGYTF
>TRBD2|TRBJ2-7|NA|TRBV30
TGTGCCTGGAGTGGAACGGGACTAGGAAAGTACGAGCAGTACTTC
CAWSGTGLGKYEQYF
>NA|TRBJ1-1|NA|TRBV7-9
TGTGCCAGCAGCCCCCCCGGTAGGGGTGAAGCTTTCTTT
CASSPPGRGEAFF
>TRBD2|TRBJ2-1|NA|TRBV6-5
TGTGCCAGCAGTTACGACTGGACTAGTTACAATGAGCAGTTCTTC
CASSYDWTSYNEQFF
>TRBD2|TRBJ2-7|NA|TRBV12-3/TRBV12-4
TGTGCCAGCAGTTTAGTGGTAGCGGGAGGGCCGCACTTC
CASSLVVAGGPHF
>NA|TRBJ2-7|once|TRBV18
TGTGCCAGCTCACCGGGAGATTACGAGCAGTACTTC
CASSPGDYEQYF
>TRBD1|TRBJ2-7|NA|TRBV7-8
TGTGCCAGCAGCTTAGTCGAGGACAGGGGCTACGAGCAGTACTTC
CASSLVEDRGYEQYF
>NA|TRBJ2-5|NA|TRBV4-3
TGCGCCAGCAGCCAAGATCTAAACTTCGAGACCCAGTACTTC
CASSQDLNFETQYF
>NA|TRBJ2-3|NA|TRBV28
TGTGCCAGCAGTTCCCAACAGGGACCCACAGATACGCAGTATTTT
CASSSQQGPTDTQYF
>TRBD1|TRBJ2-7|NA|TRBV5-4
TGTGCCAGCAGCACCCGACAGGGGAGGTCCTCCTACGAGCAGTACTTC
CASSTRQGRSSYEQYF
>TRBD1|TRBJ2-2|NA|TRBV5-1
TGCGCCAGCAGCTTCCGAGGCACCTTCCTGGACAGGGGCCCCACCGGGGAGCTGTTTTTT
CASSFRGTFLDRGPTGELFF
>TRBD2|TRBJ2-3|NA|TRBV6-6
TGTGCCAGCAGTTCCCCCGGACTAGCACAAGATACGCAGTATTTT
CASSSPGLAQDTQYF
>TRBD1|TRBJ2-7|NA|TRBV28
TGTGCCAGCAGTTTGGGACAGGGACCGAACTACGAGCAGTACTTC
CASSLGQGPNYEQYF
>NA|TRBJ1-1|NA|TRBV5-1
TGCGCCAGCAGCTATATTGTAGGACAAGCGAACACTGAAGCTTTCTTT
CASSYIVGQANTEAFF
>TRBD2|TRBJ2-7|once|TRBV5-4
TGTGCCAGCAGCTTGAAACTAGCGGGGGCCTACGAGCAGTACTTC
CASSLKLAGAYEQYF
>NA|TRBJ1-2|NA|TRBV14
TGTGCCAGCAGCCAAGATGTAGTCAGACTCTATGGCTACACCTTC
CASSQDVVRLYGYTF
>NA|TRBJ1-5|NA|TRBV16
TGTGCCAGCAGCCAATGGCAGGGCAATCAGCCCCAGCATTTT
CASSQWQGNQPQHF
>TRBD1|TRBJ1-2|once|TRBV30
TGTGCCTGGAGTGACAGGGGGCCCCGGGGCTACACCTTC
CAWSDRGPRGYTF
>NA|TRBJ1-1|NA|TRBV20-1
TGCAGTGGTAAGGGGGACACTGAAGCTTTCTTT
CSGKGDTEAFF
>NA|TRBJ1-4|few|TRBV15
TGTGCCACCAGCAGAGACGTCACAGGGATTAATGAAAAACTGTTTTTT
CATSRDVTGINEKLFF
>TRBD2|TRBJ2-7|NA|TRBV29-1
TGCAGCGTCGGGGGGGACGCCGCCTACGAGCAGTACTTC
CSVGGDAAYEQYF
>NA|TRBJ1-2|NA|TRBV28
TGTGCCAGCACCGGAATCTGGGGGGAATCGGTCTATGGCTACACCTTC
CASTGIWGESVYGYTF
>TRBD1|TRBJ2-7|NA|TRBV6-2/TRBV6-3
TGTGCCAGCAGTTACTCCTGGACAGGGCCCGAGCAGTACTTC
CASSYSWTGPEQYF
>NA|TRBJ1-1|NA|TRBV4-3
TGCGCCAGCAGCCAAGATAGCGGTCACCCCATGAACACTGAAGCTTTCTTT
CASSQDSGHPMNTEAFF
>TRBD2|TRBJ2-7|NA|TRBV4-3
TGCGCCAGCAGCCAAGATGGGTTGCTAGCGGGCCCCTCCTACGAGCAGTACTTC
CASSQDGLLAGPSYEQYF
>NA|TRBJ1-1|NA|TRBV10-3
TGTGCCACCTCCCCTGAGGACACTGAAGCTTTCTTT
CATSPEDTEAFF
>NA|TRBJ1-1|once|TRBV7-2
TGTGCCAGCAGCCCAGCGGGGGGCCTCCGCCGGGGCGAAGCTTTCTTT
CASSPAGGLRRGEAFF
>NA|TRBJ2-5|NA|TRBV7-6
TGTGCCAGCAGCCTCGTGGAGACCCAGTACTTC
CASSLVETQYF
>NA|TRBJ1-2|NA|TRBV6-1
TGTGCCAGCAGTGAAAGCGACTATGGCTACACCTTC
CASSESDYGYTF
>NA|TRBJ1-1|NA|TRBV7-9
TGTGCCAGCAGCTTAAGTTCGGGGGTCGACACTGAAGCTTTCTTT
CASSLSSGVDTEAFF
>NA|TRBJ1-2|NA|TRBV30
TGTGCCTGGAGTGTAGCGGTCAGGGGCCATGGCTACACCTTC
CAWSVAVRGHGYTF
>NA|TRBJ1-1|NA|TRBV19
TGTGCCAGTAGTATCGGACAGTGGTTCACTGAAGCTTTCTTT
CASSIGQWFTEAFF
>TRBD2|TRBJ2-3|NA|TRBV9
TGTGCCAGCAGCGACACTAGCGGCACAGATACGCAGTATTTT
CASSDTSGTDTQYF
>TRBD1|TRBJ2-7|NA|TRBV28
TGTGCCAGCAGTTCACAGGGGTGGTCCTACGAGCAGTACTTC
CASSSQGWSYEQYF
>TRBD2|TRBJ2-1|few|TRBV4-1
TGCGCCAGCAGCCTCGTCCGGACTAGCGGTAAAAATGAGCAGTTCTTC
CASSLVRTSGKNEQFF
>TRBD2|TRBJ2-1|NA|TRBV19
TGTGCCAGTAGTGCGACTAGCGGGGACTCCCTATACAATGAGCAGTTCTTC
CASSATSGDSLYNEQFF
>TRBD2|TRBJ2-1|NA|TRBV7-2
TGTGCCAGCGGACTAGCGGGAGCGGGGTCCTACAATGAGCAGTTCTTC
CASGLAGAGSYNEQFF